These 9 T cell receptor beta chains were sequenced from one sample in a study of cytomegalovirus exposure and HLA in healthy donors. The PCR had 60 Vbeta and 13 Jbeta primers. Assay used: immunoSEQ multiplex PCR; TCRdb lists only in-frame clones, some missing. The table includes 150,000 to 250,000 clones, 75% to 85% detected once. The sequenced sample was PBMCs. The receptors were sampled from a woman between 45 and 60 years old in good health and CMV-seropositive.

The chain recombines TRBV4-1 with TRBJ2-1; possible D gene TRBD2, 7 bases. There are 17 residues in the CDR3. Germline V lookup: CDR1 MGHRA, CDR2 YSYEKL. The germline V and J ends were trimmed by 3 bases and 2 bases, with 17 bases remaining between them. CDR3 sequence reads: CASSQVGGALAYNEQFF. CDR3 bases: TGCGCCAGCAGCCAGGTGGGGGGGGCTCTAGCCTACAATGAGCAGTTCTTC.

This chain links TRBV5-1 with TRBJ2-7, with TRBD2 matching 10 bases. This CDR3 comprises 15 residues. Germline lookup yields CDR1 SGHRS and CDR2 YFSETQ. After removal of 0 bases from V and 4 bases from J, the junction contained 4 bases not matched to a gene. Here the CDR3 reads CASSLEVAGGYEQYF. In DNA, the CDR3 is TGCGCCAGCAGCTTGGAGGTAGCGGGAGGATACGAGCAGTACTTC.

The V call is TRBV2, the J call TRBJ1-6, with D maybe TRBD1 (6 bases). Trimming cost V 8 bases and J 11 bases, with 13 bases left between them. The CDR3 contains 12 residues. CDR1 SNHLY and CDR2 FYNNEI come from the germline V gene. CDR3 amino acids: CASGDIVPPLHF. DNA of the CDR3: TGTGCCAGCGGGGACATAGTTCCACCCCTCCACTTT.

This clone was found a few times. The gene calls are TRBV7-2 and TRBJ2-2; D is perhaps TRBD2 (5 bases). Germline CDR1 and CDR2: SGHTA and FQGNSA. V was trimmed by 1 base and J by 0 bases, leaving 12 bases between them. This CDR3 comprises 17 residues. The DNA for the CDR3 is TGTGCCAGCAGCTTAGAAGCGGAGGCGGCGAACACCGGGGAGCTGTTTTTT. It encodes CASSLEAEAANTGELFF. Supplemented by reference TRBV7-2 and TRBJ2-2, the full variable domain reads GAGVSQSPSNKVTEKGKDVELRCDPISGHTALYWYRQSLGQGLEFLIYFQGNSAPDKSGLPSDRFSAERTGGSVSTLTIQRTQQEDSAVYLCASSLEAEAANTGELFFGEGSRLTVL.

The chain has TRBV15 and TRBJ2-5; TRBD2 is a possible D gene (5 bases). This CDR3 region has 14 residues. Trimming left V 0 bases short and J 2 bases short, with 7 bases between. Germline-derived CDR1 and CDR2 are LNHNV and YYDKDF (reference sequence). This chain's CDR3 is CATSRDSAQETQYF. DNA of the CDR3: TGTGCCACCAGCAGAGATAGCGCTCAAGAGACCCAGTACTTC.

The chain combines TRBV13 with TRBJ1-2, with D possibly TRBD1 on 5 matching bases. This CDR3 contains 14 residues. The germline V gene has CDR1 PRHDT and CDR2 FYEKMQ (reference sequence). V was clipped by 5 bases and J by 5 bases, with 15 bases between them. In nucleotides, the CDR3 is TGTGCCAGCAGCCGGATGTTGGGGCCGTATGGCTACACCTTC. It codes for CASSRMLGPYGYTF.

The rearrangement joins TRBV2 to TRBJ2-1, with D perhaps matching TRBD2 (6 bases). Germline V gives CDR1 SNHLY, CDR2 FYNNEI. CDR3 length: 14 amino acids. With 6 bases removed from V and 8 bases from J, the gap between germline ends came to 17 bases. Here the CDR3 DNA reads TGTGCCAGCAGGGTTACTCGGGAGCTTTATGAGCAGTTCTTC. Its protein is CASRVTRELYEQFF.

The rearrangement joins TRBV5-1 to TRBJ1-4, with a possible D match to TRBD1 (6 bases). Deletions cut 6 bases from V and 5 bases from J, with 14 bases between. Germline CDR1 is SGHRS and CDR2 is YFSETQ. The CDR3 has 14 residues. The CDR3 bases are TGCGCCAGCACCCTGGACAGAGACAATGAAAAACTGTTTTTT. Its translation is CASTLDRDNEKLFF. The whole variable domain, remainder taken from reference TRBV5-1 and TRBJ1-4, is KAGVTQTPRYLIKTRGQQVTLSCSPISGHRSVSWYQQTPGQGLQFLFEYFSETQRNKGNFPGRFSGRQFSNSRSEMNVSTLELGDSALYLCASTLDRDNEKLFFGSGTQLSVL.

This clone was found a few times. The rearrangement uses TRBV2 and TRBJ2-1, with D unresolved. Germline CDR1 is SNHLY and CDR2 is FYNNEI. V was shortened by 7 bases and J by 0 bases, with 13 bases between the two germline ends. The CDR3 length is 15 residues. The DNA for the CDR3 is TGTGCCAGCACCGGAGCGAGGAGCTCCTACAATGAGCAGTTCTTC. The encoded protein is CASTGARSSYNEQFF. The whole variable domain, remainder taken from reference TRBV2 and TRBJ2-1, is EPEVTQTPSHQVTQMGQEVILRCVPISNHLYFYWYRQILGQKVEFLVSFYNNEISEKSEIFDDQFSVERPDGSNFTLKIRSTKLEDSAMYFCASTGARSSYNEQFFGPGTRLTVL.